Following are 9 T cell receptor beta chains from one sample sequenced in a study of shared clonotypes between healthy human individuals. Some clones are missing from TCRdb's copy, which holds only in-frame ones; the method was immunoSEQ multiplex PCR. This sample has millions of clones; 85% to 95% occur once, and the top ten carry roughly 0.36%. Source material: naive CD4+ T cells from PBMCs. Sample subset: CD45RA+ positively selected. The receptor source for this set is a man between 18 and 29 years old in good health. Some clones in this sample may be carry-over from other donors' samples.

The V gene is TRBV5-1, the J gene TRBJ1-3; D unresolved. Germline V gives CDR1 SGHRS, CDR2 YFSETQ. Trimming cost V 0 bases and J 0 bases, with 13 bases left between them. This CDR3 is built from 17 residues. The CDR3 loop is CASSLGAGWGSGNTIYF. CDR3 in DNA: TGCGCCAGCAGCTTGGGGGCAGGATGGGGCTCTGGAAACACCATATATTTT.

CDR3 amino acids: CAGGLAGVTYEQYF. CDR3 nucleotide sequence: TGTGCCGGTGGACTAGCGGGAGTGACCTACGAGCAGTACTTC. V and J are TRBV2 and TRBJ2-7; 13 bases are shared with TRBD2. This CDR3 has 14 residues. Trimming cost V 11 bases and J 2 bases; bases outside gene matches: 6. CDR1 and CDR2 (germline): SNHLY, FYNNEI.

V is TRBV14 and J is TRBJ2-5; D gene unclear. Between the trimmed V and J ends, which lost 1 base and 9 bases, there was a span of 6 bases. In germline, CDR1 is SGHDN, CDR2 FVKESK. There are 11 residues in the CDR3. The CDR3 region is CASSQGWSQYF. The CDR3 DNA reads TGTGCCAGCAGCCAAGGGTGGTCCCAGTACTTC.

Here the CDR3 reads CASSASGSWTGELFF. CDR3 DNA: TGCGCCAGCAGCGCAAGCGGGAGTTGGACCGGGGAGCTGTTTTTT. This sequence joins TRBV5-1 and TRBJ2-2; 8 nucleotides line up with TRBD2. The CDR3 runs to 15 residues. The germline gives CDR1 SGHRS, CDR2 YFSETQ. Trimming took 4 bases from V and 5 from J; bases not matched to a gene: 7.

The CDR3 sequence: CASSTYRDRAQSTGYTF. CDR3 nucleotide sequence: TGTGCCAGCAGTACCTACCGGGACAGGGCCCAATCGACTGGCTACACCTTC. The chain carries TRBV27 and TRBJ1-2; the match to TRBD1 covers 9 bases. Germline CDR1 reads MNHEY; CDR2 reads SMNVEV (reference sequence). The V and J ends lost 5 bases and 7 bases, in that order; junction bases with no gene match: 17. This CDR3 region has 17 residues.

V gene TRBV7-2 combines with J gene TRBJ1-3, with a possible D match to TRBD1 (5 bases). The CDR3 covers 15 residues. V was pared by 3 bases and J by 0 bases, with 9 bases between. From germline, CDR1 is SGHTA and CDR2 FQGNSA. The CDR3 region is CASSFGASSGNTIYF. The CDR3 bases are TGTGCCAGCAGCTTTGGGGCGAGCTCTGGAAACACCATATATTTT.

V is TRBV30 and J is TRBJ2-3, with D tentatively TRBD2 (5 bases). CDR1 and CDR2 (germline): GTSNPN, SVGIG (reference sequence). Trimming removed 3 bases at V and 6 bases at J, with 13 bases between. CDR3 length equals 13 residues. In DNA, the CDR3 is TGTGCCTGGAGCGGCATGCGAGGGGATACGCAGTATTTT. Encoded protein: CAWSGMRGDTQYF.

CDR3 nucleotide sequence: TGCGCCAGCAGTGAGCCCCTGGGAGGGCGGGACACCGGGGAGCTGTTTTTT. Its translation is CASSEPLGGRDTGELFF. The chain employs TRBV10-2 and TRBJ2-2; 7 nucleotides agree with TRBD2. The CDR3 loop spans 17 amino acids. With 2 bases clipped from V and 3 bases from J, the junction kept 9 bases outside the gene matches. The germline CDR1 and CDR2 sequences are WSHSY and SAAADI.

This chain connects TRBV6-5 to TRBJ2-2; D may correspond to TRBD1 or TRBD2 (5 bases each). The length of the CDR3 is 15 residues. Germline V gene lookup returns CDR1 MNHEY and CDR2 SVGAGI. Trimming took 6 bases from V and 1 from J, leaving 12 bases between them. CDR3 loop: CASRTGTVNTGELFF. Written as DNA, the CDR3 is TGTGCCAGCAGAACCGGGACGGTGAACACCGGGGAGCTGTTTTTT.